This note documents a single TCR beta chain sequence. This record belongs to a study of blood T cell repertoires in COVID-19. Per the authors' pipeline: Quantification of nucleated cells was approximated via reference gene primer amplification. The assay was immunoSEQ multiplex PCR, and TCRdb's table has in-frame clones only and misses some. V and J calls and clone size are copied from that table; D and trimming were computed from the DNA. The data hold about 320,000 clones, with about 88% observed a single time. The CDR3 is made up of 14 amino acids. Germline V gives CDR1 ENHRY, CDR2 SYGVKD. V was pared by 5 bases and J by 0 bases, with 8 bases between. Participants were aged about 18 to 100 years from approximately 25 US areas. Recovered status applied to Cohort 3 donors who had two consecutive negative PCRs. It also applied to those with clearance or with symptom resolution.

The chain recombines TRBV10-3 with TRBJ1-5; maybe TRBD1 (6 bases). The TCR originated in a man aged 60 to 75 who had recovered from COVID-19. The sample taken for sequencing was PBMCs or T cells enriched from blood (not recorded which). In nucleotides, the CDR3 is TGTGCCATCAGTCGGGACAATAGCAATCAGCCCCAGCATTTT. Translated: CAISRDNSNQPQHF.